Sequencing of this TCR beta chain was carried out in a study of monozygotic twins with inflammatory bowel disease. Findings and caveats of the study: IBD patients had lower TCRbeta diversity (inverse Simpson) than healthy co-twins. The analysis did not separate different T cell subtypes.

CDR1 is LGHDT and CDR2 is YNNKEL in the germline V gene (reference sequence). The CDR3 sequence is 15 residues long. TCRdb derives one entry per CDR3 protein from the 5' RACE reads, leaving out DNA. This sample's table reports fewer than 150,000 distinct CDR3 sequences. Comments on this clonotype: Its target is not known.

The material sequenced was blood. The chain uses TRBV3-1 and TRBJ1-2. This sequence originates from a human donor with ulcerative colitis or Crohn's disease, or a healthy co-twin of an affected twin (not recorded which). The CDR3 here is CASSEGVSIVLGYTF.